The rows below give T cell receptor beta chains drawn from one sample of a study of cytomegalovirus exposure and HLA in healthy donors. Generated by immunoSEQ multiplex PCR, the TCRdb table keeps only in-frame clones and is missing some. There are roughly 60,000 clones in the sample; about 72% occur only once, and roughly 3.3% lies in the top ten. The sequencing sample was made of PBMCs. All receptors derive from a woman aged 40-49 years in good health and CMV-seropositive. CDR3s include the opening cysteine and the closing phenylalanine or tryptophan. A D gene is named only where the DNA matches it firmly. Clone size is shown for a subset of rows, as once, few, many or a class of expanded clone.

NA,TRBV19,TRBJ2-7,NA,CASSSGTGDYEQYF,TGTGCCAGTAGCTCCGGGACGGGGGACTACGAGCAGTACTTC
NA,TRBV10-3,TRBJ1-1,NA,CAIRRTTNTEAFF,TGTGCCATCAGGAGGACAACTAACACTGAAGCTTTCTTT
NA,TRBV4-3,TRBJ2-1,TRBD1,CASSQPGQVYNEQFF,TGCGCCAGCAGCCAGCCGGGACAGGTTTACAATGAGCAGTTCTTC
NA,TRBV7-2,TRBJ1-3,TRBD1,CASSLEGQISGNTIYF,TGTGCCAGCAGCTTAGAGGGACAGATTTCTGGAAACACCATATATTTT
NA,TRBV29-1,TRBJ2-7,NA,CSVVARSSYEQYF,TGCAGCGTTGTTGCCCGGAGCTCCTACGAGCAGTACTTC
NA,TRBV5-6,TRBJ2-7,NA,CASSFLQLYEQYF,TGTGCCAGCAGCTTTTTACAGCTCTACGAGCAGTACTTC
few,TRBV6-6,TRBJ2-2,NA,CASRPGTLTGELFF,TGTGCCAGCAGACCCGGGACTCTAACCGGGGAGCTGTTTTTT
NA,TRBV30,TRBJ1-5,NA,CAWNFGGNQPQHF,TGTGCCTGGAATTTCGGAGGCAATCAGCCCCAGCATTTT
NA,TRBV25-1,TRBJ1-1,NA,CASSVGDTEAFF,TGTGCCAGCAGTGTAGGGGACACTGAAGCTTTCTTT
NA,TRBV6-1,TRBJ1-2,TRBD1,CASSADRDAYGYTF,TGTGCCAGCAGTGCGGACAGGGACGCCTATGGCTACACCTTC
NA,TRBV4-1,TRBJ2-7,TRBD1,CASSPSPGTASYEQYF,TGCGCCAGCAGCCCCTCGCCCGGGACAGCCTCCTACGAGCAGTACTTC
NA,TRBV21-1,TRBJ2-2,NA,CASSTSSETGGGGTGELFF,TGTGCCAGCAGCACTTCCTCCGAGACAGGGGGAGGTGGCACCGGGGAGCTGTTTTTT
NA,TRBV6-5,TRBJ1-4,NA,CASSEGEGWKLFF,TGTGCCAGCAGCGAGGGGGAGGGTTGGAAACTGTTTTTT
NA,TRBV7-5,TRBJ1-2,NA,CARSFCGQGALHDYGYTF,TGTGCCAGAAGCTTTTGCGGACAGGGAGCCTTGCATGACTATGGCTACACCTTC
NA,TRBV10-3,TRBJ2-7,TRBD2,CAISEETSGVGYEQYF,TGTGCCATCAGTGAGGAGACTAGCGGGGTAGGGTACGAGCAGTACTTC
NA,TRBV5-5,TRBJ1-2,TRBD1,CASSVTGDGGYTF,TGTGCCAGCAGCGTGACAGGGGACGGTGGCTACACCTTC
NA,TRBV19,TRBJ2-7,NA,CASSPGISYEQYF,TGTGCCAGTAGTCCCGGGATTTCCTACGAGCAGTACTTC
NA,TRBV6-1,TRBJ2-4,TRBD1,CASVGGQGTQNIQYF,TGTGCCAGTGTTGGGGGACAGGGGACCCAAAACATTCAGTACTTC